These T cell receptor beta chains were read from a single sample in a study of blood T cell repertoires in COVID-19. Profiled with immunoSEQ multiplex PCR; TCRdb holds only in-frame clones, not every one. The sample holds 15,000 to 20,000 clones; approximately 90% are singletons and the top ten take about 7.8%. The sequencing sample was made of peripheral blood. The receptors were gathered from a woman aged 55-75 years with active COVID-19. Both conserved end residues are part of each CDR3. Fields, in order: J gene, clone size, D gene, V gene, CDR3 protein, CDR3 DNA. The D gene is left open where the match is weak. Part of the rows lack a size; the others show once, few, many or a class for expanded clones.

j_call: TRBJ2-3
clone_size: few
d_call: TRBD2
v_call: TRBV6-5
cdr3_aa: CASSTTSGGTDTQYF
cdr3_nt: TGTGCCAGCAGTACGACTAGCGGGGGCACAGATACGCAGTATTTT

j_call: TRBJ2-1
clone_size: .
d_call: .
v_call: TRBV6-1
cdr3_aa: CASSDADSTHRGFF
cdr3_nt: TGTGCCAGCAGTGACGCAGATAGCACCCATCGTGGTTTCTTC

j_call: TRBJ1-2
clone_size: .
d_call: TRBD1
v_call: TRBV19
cdr3_aa: CASSISPGAGGATGYTF
cdr3_nt: TGTGCCAGTAGTATATCCCCCGGGGCAGGGGGCGCAACCGGCTACACCTTC

j_call: TRBJ2-5
clone_size: .
d_call: .
v_call: TRBV11-1
cdr3_aa: CASSLIGPGTQYF
cdr3_nt: TGTGCCAGCAGCTTAATTGGCCCAGGGACCCAGTACTTC

j_call: TRBJ1-1
clone_size: .
d_call: .
v_call: TRBV18
cdr3_aa: CASSPFRVKNTEAFF
cdr3_nt: TGTGCCAGCTCACCATTCAGGGTAAAGAACACTGAAGCTTTCTTT

j_call: TRBJ1-1
clone_size: .
d_call: .
v_call: TRBV7-9
cdr3_aa: CASSRTDLTEAFF
cdr3_nt: TGTGCCAGCAGCCGTACGGACTTGACTGAAGCTTTCTTT

j_call: TRBJ1-3
clone_size: .
d_call: .
v_call: TRBV5-1
cdr3_aa: CASKGLLSGNTIYF
cdr3_nt: TGCGCCAGCAAGGGGCTTCTCTCTGGAAACACCATATATTTT

j_call: TRBJ2-7
clone_size: .
d_call: TRBD2
v_call: TRBV11-2
cdr3_aa: CASSLVVLGLRLEQYF
cdr3_nt: TGTGCCAGCAGCTTAGTAGTCTTGGGACTACGCCTCGAGCAGTACTTC

j_call: TRBJ1-1
clone_size: .
d_call: .
v_call: TRBV2
cdr3_aa: CASSVSLLGGTEAFF
cdr3_nt: TGTGCCAGCAGTGTTAGTCTTCTGGGGGGGACTGAAGCTTTCTTT

j_call: TRBJ2-5
clone_size: .
d_call: TRBD2
v_call: TRBV3-1/TRBV3-2
cdr3_aa: CASSLLAGGGETQYF
cdr3_nt: TGTGCCAGCAGCCTACTAGCGGGGGGCGGGGAGACCCAGTACTTC

j_call: TRBJ1-1
clone_size: once
d_call: .
v_call: TRBV5-1
cdr3_aa: CASSLGLRGTEAFF
cdr3_nt: TGCGCCAGCAGCTTGGGACTTAGGGGCACTGAAGCTTTCTTT

j_call: TRBJ2-2
clone_size: .
d_call: TRBD1
v_call: TRBV15
cdr3_aa: CATSEGQGLGTGELFF
cdr3_nt: TGTGCCACCAGCGAAGGACAGGGATTAGGCACCGGGGAGCTGTTTTTT

j_call: TRBJ1-2
clone_size: .
d_call: .
v_call: TRBV19
cdr3_aa: CASGVAGYGYTF
cdr3_nt: TGTGCCAGTGGCGTGGCGGGCTATGGCTACACCTTC

j_call: TRBJ1-2
clone_size: .
d_call: .
v_call: TRBV11-2
cdr3_aa: CASSSSNYGYTF
cdr3_nt: TGTGCCAGCAGCTCGTCTAACTATGGCTACACCTTC

j_call: TRBJ1-6
clone_size: .
d_call: .
v_call: TRBV6-6
cdr3_aa: CASSSSVGAPLHF
cdr3_nt: TGTGCCAGCAGTTCCTCGGTCGGGGCACCCCTCCACTTT

j_call: TRBJ1-1
clone_size: .
d_call: TRBD1
v_call: TRBV19
cdr3_aa: CASSVYRGRRSEAFF
cdr3_nt: TGTGCCAGTAGTGTTTACAGGGGGCGCCGAAGTGAAGCTTTCTTT

j_call: TRBJ1-5
clone_size: .
d_call: .
v_call: TRBV19
cdr3_aa: CASSATLNAGQPQHF
cdr3_nt: TGTGCCAGTAGTGCTACCCTTAACGCGGGTCAGCCCCAGCATTTT

j_call: TRBJ1-2
clone_size: .
d_call: .
v_call: TRBV12-5
cdr3_aa: CASGSDSNYGYTF
cdr3_nt: TGTGCTAGTGGTTCGGACAGTAACTATGGCTACACCTTC

j_call: TRBJ1-1
clone_size: .
d_call: .
v_call: TRBV6-5
cdr3_aa: CASTTGRNTEAFF
cdr3_nt: TGTGCCAGCACCACAGGGCGGAACACTGAAGCTTTCTTT

j_call: TRBJ2-2
clone_size: .
d_call: .
v_call: TRBV7-8
cdr3_aa: CASSLVGGRLTGELFF
cdr3_nt: TGTGCCAGCAGCTTAGTTGGGGGCCGTTTGACCGGGGAGCTGTTTTTT

j_call: TRBJ1-1
clone_size: .
d_call: TRBD1
v_call: TRBV29-1
cdr3_aa: CSVRTGVGNTEAFF
cdr3_nt: TGCAGCGTCCGGACAGGGGTGGGGAACACTGAAGCTTTCTTT

j_call: TRBJ2-3
clone_size: .
d_call: TRBD2
v_call: TRBV10-1
cdr3_aa: CASSGGAIGTDTQYF
cdr3_nt: TGCGCCAGCAGCGGGGGGGCCATTGGCACAGATACGCAGTATTTT

j_call: TRBJ2-2
clone_size: once
d_call: TRBD1
v_call: TRBV5-6
cdr3_aa: CASSLGRGFGELFF
cdr3_nt: TGTGCCAGCAGCTTGGGCAGGGGGTTCGGGGAGCTGTTTTTT

j_call: TRBJ2-2
clone_size: .
d_call: TRBD1
v_call: TRBV3-1/TRBV3-2
cdr3_aa: CASSGQSGRTGELFF
cdr3_nt: TGTGCCAGCTCGGGACAGTCGGGGCGGACCGGGGAGCTGTTTTTT

j_call: TRBJ1-2
clone_size: .
d_call: .
v_call: TRBV19
cdr3_aa: CASRAAGTYGYTF
cdr3_nt: TGTGCCAGTAGAGCAGCCGGGACTTATGGCTACACCTTC

j_call: TRBJ1-2
clone_size: .
d_call: TRBD1
v_call: TRBV4-1
cdr3_aa: CASSHPGQGAGGYTF
cdr3_nt: TGCGCCAGCAGCCACCCGGGACAGGGGGCTGGTGGCTACACCTTC

j_call: TRBJ2-5
clone_size: once
d_call: .
v_call: TRBV18
cdr3_aa: CASSPNPGETQYF
cdr3_nt: TGTGCCAGCTCACCAAACCCGGGAGAGACCCAGTACTTC

j_call: TRBJ1-1
clone_size: few
d_call: .
v_call: TRBV7-9
cdr3_aa: CASTGGQMNTEAFF
cdr3_nt: TGTGCCAGCACGGGAGGACAGATGAACACTGAAGCTTTCTTT

j_call: TRBJ2-2
clone_size: .
d_call: TRBD2
v_call: TRBV7-8
cdr3_aa: CASSLVGTSGGNTGELFF
cdr3_nt: TGTGCCAGCAGCTTGGTGGGGACTAGCGGGGGGAACACCGGGGAGCTGTTTTTT

j_call: TRBJ1-1
clone_size: few
d_call: TRBD1
v_call: TRBV29-1
cdr3_aa: CSVEGTGNTEAFF
cdr3_nt: TGCAGCGTTGAAGGGACAGGGAACACTGAAGCTTTCTTT

j_call: TRBJ2-7
clone_size: .
d_call: .
v_call: TRBV3-1/TRBV3-2
cdr3_aa: CASSQRLLVREQYF
cdr3_nt: TGTGCCAGCAGCCAGCGATTACTAGTTCGGGAGCAGTACTTC

j_call: TRBJ2-5
clone_size: .
d_call: .
v_call: TRBV19
cdr3_aa: CASNWGGPQETQYF
cdr3_nt: TGTGCCAGTAATTGGGGGGGGCCCCAAGAGACCCAGTACTTC

j_call: TRBJ1-3
clone_size: .
d_call: .
v_call: TRBV5-4
cdr3_aa: CASSTRDTGNTIYF
cdr3_nt: TGTGCCAGCAGCACCCGGGACACTGGAAACACCATATATTTT

j_call: TRBJ1-5
clone_size: .
d_call: .
v_call: TRBV18
cdr3_aa: CASSPPPGQPQHF
cdr3_nt: TGTGCCAGCTCACCACCTCCCGGTCAGCCCCAGCATTTT

j_call: TRBJ2-7
clone_size: few
d_call: .
v_call: TRBV19
cdr3_aa: CASSQGSSSYEQYF
cdr3_nt: TGTGCCAGTAGTCAGGGAAGTAGCTCCTACGAGCAGTACTTC

j_call: TRBJ1-2
clone_size: .
d_call: .
v_call: TRBV3-1/TRBV3-2
cdr3_aa: CASSRGRANGYTF
cdr3_nt: TGTGCCAGCAGCCGGGGCAGGGCGAATGGCTACACCTTC

j_call: TRBJ2-2
clone_size: .
d_call: TRBD2
v_call: TRBV7-2
cdr3_aa: CASSSRTSEGGELFF
cdr3_nt: TGTGCCAGCAGTTCCAGGACTAGCGAGGGCGGGGAGCTGTTTTTT

j_call: TRBJ1-2
clone_size: .
d_call: .
v_call: TRBV24-1
cdr3_aa: CATSDSPTGLRNGYTF
cdr3_nt: TGTGCCACCAGTGATTCCCCAACAGGGTTAAGAAATGGCTACACCTTC

j_call: TRBJ2-7
clone_size: .
d_call: .
v_call: TRBV11-2
cdr3_aa: CASSLAGYSYEQYF
cdr3_nt: TGTGCCAGCAGCTTAGCAGGTTATTCCTACGAGCAGTACTTC

j_call: TRBJ2-3
clone_size: .
d_call: TRBD2
v_call: TRBV9
cdr3_aa: CASSVTGTSVDTQYF
cdr3_nt: TGTGCCAGCAGCGTTACCGGGACTAGCGTAGATACGCAGTATTTT

j_call: TRBJ1-2
clone_size: .
d_call: .
v_call: TRBV6-5
cdr3_aa: CANGISGYTF
cdr3_nt: TGTGCCAACGGGATTTCCGGCTACACCTTC

j_call: TRBJ2-7
clone_size: .
d_call: .
v_call: TRBV10-2
cdr3_aa: CASSTGVGAREQYF
cdr3_nt: TGCGCCAGCAGTACCGGGGTGGGGGCGCGGGAGCAGTACTTC

j_call: TRBJ2-2
clone_size: .
d_call: .
v_call: TRBV11-2
cdr3_aa: CASSLAGGELFF
cdr3_nt: TGTGCCAGCAGCTTAGCGGGCGGGGAGCTGTTTTTT

j_call: TRBJ2-7
clone_size: .
d_call: .
v_call: TRBV19
cdr3_aa: CASSLAYSYEQYF
cdr3_nt: TGTGCCAGTAGTCTAGCCTACTCCTACGAGCAGTACTTC

j_call: TRBJ1-1
clone_size: .
d_call: .
v_call: TRBV5-6
cdr3_aa: CASTKESTEAFF
cdr3_nt: TGTGCCAGCACCAAGGAGAGCACTGAAGCTTTCTTT